This entry concerns a single T cell receptor (beta chain). The sample is drawn from a study of regulatory and conventional T cells in RAG deficiency. Sequencing was performed with immunoSEQ multiplex PCR; in TCRdb, only in-frame clones are kept and a portion is missing. Of 25,000 to 35,000 clones in the sample, 85% to 90% were seen once. Trimming pared 7 bases from V and 2 bases from J, leaving 9 bases between. CDR1 SGHKS and CDR2 YYEKEE come from the germline V gene (reference sequence). The CDR3 is 12 residues long. The sample was also linked to a second study, of regulatory T cells. This second study notes: The PCR used 52 TRBV and 13 TRBJ primers. Regulatory T cells showed the strongest V-J pair restriction and V/J gene skewing among patient repertoires.

The chain carries TRBV5-5 and TRBJ1-1; D not certain. Sequencing used CD8+ T cells sorted from blood. This TCR came from a human donor in good health. The CDR3 reads CASFGLNTEAFF. DNA of the CDR3: TGTGCCAGCTTTGGACTTAACACTGAAGCTTTCTTT.